This TCR beta chain is drawn from a study of blood T cell repertoires in COVID-19. Across the whole study: The cDNA or gDNA used as material had been derived from T cells, B-cell-depleted T cells, or PBMCs.

The table came from immunoSEQ multiplex PCR; TCRdb's copy has only in-frame clones and leaves some out. The profile shows about 220,000 clones, roughly 84% of them singletons. This CDR3 contains 13 residues. CDR1 and CDR2 (germline): MNHEY, SMNVEV (reference sequence). The V gene end was trimmed by 6 bases and the J gene end by 5 bases; junction bases not matched to a gene: 5. Specimen: peripheral blood. The sequence came from an elderly woman with acute or convalescent COVID-19. The V call is TRBV27, the J call TRBJ2-3; 7 bases are a match to TRBD2. In DNA, the CDR3 is TGTGCCAGCAGCCCGGGCGGGGGAGATACGCAGTATTTT. It specifies CASSPGGGDTQYF.